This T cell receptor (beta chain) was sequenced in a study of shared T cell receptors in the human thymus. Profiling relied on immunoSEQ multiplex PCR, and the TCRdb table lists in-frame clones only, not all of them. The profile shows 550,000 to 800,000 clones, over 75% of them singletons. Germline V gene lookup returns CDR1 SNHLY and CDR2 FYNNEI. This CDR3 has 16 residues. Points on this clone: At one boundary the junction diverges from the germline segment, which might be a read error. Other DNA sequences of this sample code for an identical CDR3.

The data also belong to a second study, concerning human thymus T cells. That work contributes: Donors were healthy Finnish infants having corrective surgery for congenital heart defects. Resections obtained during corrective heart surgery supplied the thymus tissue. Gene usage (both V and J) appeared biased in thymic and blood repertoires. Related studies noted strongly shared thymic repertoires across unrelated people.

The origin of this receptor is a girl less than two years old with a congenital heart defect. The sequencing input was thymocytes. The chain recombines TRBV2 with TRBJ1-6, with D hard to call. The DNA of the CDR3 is TGTGCCAGCAGTGAAGCCGGGAGACGGAACAATTCCCCCCTCCACTTT. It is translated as CASSEAGRRNNSPLHF.